The 11 T cell receptor beta chains reported below all come from one sample, sequenced in a study of shared clonotypes between healthy human individuals. Profiling relied on immunoSEQ multiplex PCR, and the TCRdb table lists in-frame clones only, not all of them. The data contain 330,000 or so clones, more than 60% of them seen just once; the ten biggest clones take up about 10%. Sequencing used memory CD4+ T cells sorted from blood. Sample subset: CD45RA-negative fraction. The receptors were gathered from a young man in good health.

The gene calls are TRBV4-2 and TRBJ2-3, with D perhaps being TRBD1 or TRBD2 (6 bases each). V lost 4 bases, J lost 2 bases, and 13 bases lay in between. CDR1 and CDR2 (germline): LGHNA, YNFKEQ. The CDR3 loop spans 15 amino acids. The CDR3 region has the DNA TGTGCCAGCAGCCCAGAGGGGGGTATCACAGATACGCAGTATTTT. Amino acids: CASSPEGGITDTQYF.

This rearrangement joins TRBV27 to TRBJ1-4, with D possibly TRBD1 on 6 matching bases. Per the germline V gene, CDR1 is MNHEY and CDR2 is SMNVEV (reference sequence). V was trimmed by 5 bases and J by 0 bases, leaving 10 bases between them. The CDR3 is 15 residues long. The CDR3 nucleotides are TGTGCCAGCAGTCACCACAGGGCAACTAATGAAAAACTGTTTTTT. Its translation is CASSHHRATNEKLFF.

This clone was detected only once. The rearrangement uses TRBV29-1 and TRBJ1-2, with 7 bases fitting TRBD1. Germline-derived CDR1 and CDR2 are SQVTM and ANQGSEA. CDR3 length equals 14 residues. Unmatched junction bases numbered 12, after V lost 6 bases and J lost 5 bases. The CDR3 sequence is CSVDTGTAAYGYTF. The CDR3 coding sequence is TGCAGCGTCGACACCGGGACAGCGGCTTATGGCTACACCTTC.

This clone has only a few counts. The chain recombines TRBV28 with TRBJ1-1; D gene unclear. This CDR3 is built from 13 residues. Trimming removed 7 bases from V and 1 base from J, with 10 bases in between. Germline CDR1 is MDHEN and CDR2 is SYDVKM. CDR3 in amino acids: CASNLQQNTEAFF. CDR3 DNA: TGTGCCAGCAACCTTCAACAGAACACTGAAGCTTTCTTT.

In nucleotides, the CDR3 is TGTGCCAGCTCACCGTTACAGGGCGTAACTTCCTACGAGCAGTACTTC. Residues: CASSPLQGVTSYEQYF. The chain couples TRBV18 to TRBJ2-7, with D tentatively TRBD1 (6 bases). Germline V gene data show CDR1 as KGHSH and CDR2 as LQKENI. The germline V and J ends were trimmed by 3 bases and 1 base, with 16 bases remaining between them. The CDR3 is made up of 16 amino acids. Based on the CDR3 plus reference TRBV18 and TRBJ2-7, the full variable domain is NAGVMQNPRHLVRRRGQEARLRCSPMKGHSHVYWYRQLPEEGLKFMVYLQKENIIDESGMPKERFSAEFPKEGPSILRIQQVVRGDSAAYFCASSPLQGVTSYEQYFGPGTRLTVT.

V gene TRBV25-1 combines with J gene TRBJ1-5, with 8 bases lining up with TRBD1. This CDR3 has 16 residues. The V and J ends lost 4 bases and 3 bases, in that order; junction bases with no gene match: 8. Germline CDR1 is MGHDK and CDR2 is SYGVNS. The CDR3 DNA is TGTGCCAGCAGTGCGGGGGCAGGGGGCTCCAATCAGCCCCAGCATTTT. The encoded protein is CASSAGAGGSNQPQHF. Filled out from reference TRBV25-1 and TRBJ1-5, the complete variable domain reads EADIYQTPRYLVIGTGKKITLECSQTMGHDKMYWYQQDPGMELHLIHYSYGVNSTEKGDLSSESTVSRIRTEHFPLTLESARPSHTSQYLCASSAGAGGSNQPQHFGDGTRLSIL.

This clone has just a few counts. The V and J genes are TRBV5-1 and TRBJ2-1; 16 positions match TRBD2. Germline values: CDR1 SGHRS, CDR2 YFSETQ. This CDR3 region has 16 residues. The V and J ends lost 4 bases and 5 bases, in that order; junction bases with no gene match: 3. CDR3 in DNA: TGCGCCAGCAGCAGGGGACTAGCGGGAGGGGACAATGAGCAGTTCTTC. As protein: CASSRGLAGGDNEQFF.

The chain joins TRBV7-2 to TRBJ2-2; TRBD2 aligns across 10 bases. V dropped 0 bases and J dropped 6; count of bases not matched to a gene: 19. The CDR3 has 21 amino acids. Germline V CDR1 and CDR2: SGHTA, FQGNSA. CDR3 DNA sequence: TGTGCCAGCAGCTTAGCGGTAAACGTTCGGTCTAGCGGGAGAATTTCCGGGGAGCTGTTTTTT. It encodes CASSLAVNVRSSGRISGELFF.

V gene TRBV28 combines with J gene TRBJ2-1; D may be TRBD1 (6 bases). From germline, CDR1 is MDHEN and CDR2 SYDVKM. The CDR3 totals 14 residues. V dropped 6 bases and J dropped 10 bases, with 19 bases sitting between them. This CDR3 reads CASSPGGYTGEQFF. CDR3 coding DNA: TGTGCCAGCAGCCCCGGCGGGTATACAGGGGAGCAGTTCTTC.

The J gene is TRBJ2-1, the V gene TRBV14; 7 nucleotides match TRBD2. The CDR3 extends over 15 amino acids. Germline-derived CDR1 and CDR2 are SGHDN and FVKESK. V was pared by 4 bases and J by 2 bases, with 5 bases of the junction left unmatched. Written as DNA, the CDR3 is TGTGCCAGCAGCCCGCGGGGGAGAACCTACAATGAGCAGTTCTTC. Residues: CASSPRGRTYNEQFF.

The chain couples TRBV6-1 to TRBJ2-7, with D perhaps given as TRBD1 or TRBD2 (5 bases each). Germline V gene data show CDR1 as MNHNS and CDR2 as SASEGT. The CDR3 loop spans 15 amino acids. The V end was cut by 6 bases, the J end by 1 base, with 16 bases between. Here the CDR3 DNA reads TGTGCCAGCAGATTGACCGGGACCCTGTCCTACGAGCAGTACTTC. It yields the protein CASRLTGTLSYEQYF.